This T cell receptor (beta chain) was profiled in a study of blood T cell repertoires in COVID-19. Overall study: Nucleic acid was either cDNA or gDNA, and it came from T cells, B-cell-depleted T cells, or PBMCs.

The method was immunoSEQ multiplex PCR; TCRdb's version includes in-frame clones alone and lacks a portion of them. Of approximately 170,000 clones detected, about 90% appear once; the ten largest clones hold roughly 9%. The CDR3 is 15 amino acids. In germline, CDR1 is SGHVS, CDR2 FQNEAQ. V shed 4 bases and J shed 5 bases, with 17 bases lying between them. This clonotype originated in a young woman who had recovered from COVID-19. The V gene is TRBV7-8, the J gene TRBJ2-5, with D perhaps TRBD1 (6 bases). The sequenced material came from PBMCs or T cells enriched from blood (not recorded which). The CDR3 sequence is CASSWDLGQLETQYF. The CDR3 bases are TGTGCCAGCAGCTGGGATCTTGGACAGCTCGAGACCCAGTACTTC.